This entry describes one TCR beta chain. What it binds is unknown. These data belong to a study of CD8+ T cells in alopecia areata. General study results and limits: TCR sharing across patients was less clear than in mice, possibly HLA-related.

Reverse transcription of extracted RNA yielded cDNA, which provided the sequencing template. TCRdb's copy holds only in-frame clones and misses some; the assay was immunoSEQ multiplex PCR. The sample shows more than 95,000 clones, about 50% of them seen only once. The sequence came from a human donor with alopecia areata. What was sequenced was NKG2D-low CD8+ T cells sorted from blood.

The DNA for the CDR3 is TGTGCCAGCAGTTTATATGCGAACACTGAAGCTTTCTTT. It encodes CASSLYANTEAFF. The V gene is TRBV27, the J gene TRBJ1-1; no reliable D call. The CDR3 sequence is 13 residues long. Trimming removed 1 base from V and 1 base from J, with 4 bases in between. Germline-derived CDR1 and CDR2 are MNHEY and SMNVEV (reference sequence).